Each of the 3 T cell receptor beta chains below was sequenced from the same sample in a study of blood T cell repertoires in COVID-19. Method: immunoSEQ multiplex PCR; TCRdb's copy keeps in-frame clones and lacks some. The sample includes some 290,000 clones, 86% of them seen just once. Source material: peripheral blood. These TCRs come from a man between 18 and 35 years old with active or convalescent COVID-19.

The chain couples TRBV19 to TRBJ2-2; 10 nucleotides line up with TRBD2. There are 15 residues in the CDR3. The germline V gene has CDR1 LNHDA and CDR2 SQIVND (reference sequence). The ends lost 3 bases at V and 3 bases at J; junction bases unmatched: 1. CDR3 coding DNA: TGTGCCAGTAGTATGACTAGCGGGTACACCGGGGAGCTGTTTTTT. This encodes CASSMTSGYTGELFF.

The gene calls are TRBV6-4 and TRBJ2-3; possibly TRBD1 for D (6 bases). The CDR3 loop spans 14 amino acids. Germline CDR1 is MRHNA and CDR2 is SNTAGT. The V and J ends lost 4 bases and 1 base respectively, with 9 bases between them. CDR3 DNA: TGTGCCAGCAGTGCCGCAGGGGGCACAGATACGCAGTATTTT. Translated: CASSAAGGTDTQYF.

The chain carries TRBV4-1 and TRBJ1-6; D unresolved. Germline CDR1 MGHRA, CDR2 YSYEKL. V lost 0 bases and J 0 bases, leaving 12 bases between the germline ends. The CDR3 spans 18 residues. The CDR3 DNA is TGCGCCAGCAGCCAAGAACAGCGGAGAGGCTCCTATAATTCACCCCTCCACTTT. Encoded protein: CASSQEQRRGSYNSPLHF.